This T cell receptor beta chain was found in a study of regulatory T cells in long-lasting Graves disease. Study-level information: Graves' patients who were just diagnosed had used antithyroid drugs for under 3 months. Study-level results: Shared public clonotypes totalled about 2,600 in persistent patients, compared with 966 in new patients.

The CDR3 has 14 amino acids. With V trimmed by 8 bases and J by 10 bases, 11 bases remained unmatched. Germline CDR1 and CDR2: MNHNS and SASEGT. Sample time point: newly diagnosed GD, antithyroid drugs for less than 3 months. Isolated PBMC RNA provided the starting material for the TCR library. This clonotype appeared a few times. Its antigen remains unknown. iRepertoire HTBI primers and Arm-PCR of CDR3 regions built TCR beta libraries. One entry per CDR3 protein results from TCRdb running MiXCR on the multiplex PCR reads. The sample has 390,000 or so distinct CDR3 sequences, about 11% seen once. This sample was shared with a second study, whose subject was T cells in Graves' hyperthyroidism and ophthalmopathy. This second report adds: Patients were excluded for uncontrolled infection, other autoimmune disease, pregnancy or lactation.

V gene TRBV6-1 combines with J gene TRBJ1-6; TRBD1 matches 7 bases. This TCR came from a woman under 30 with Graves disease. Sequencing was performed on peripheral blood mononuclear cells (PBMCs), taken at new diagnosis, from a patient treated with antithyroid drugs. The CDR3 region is CASSQGGRVSPLHF. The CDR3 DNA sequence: TGTGCCAGCTCCCAAGGGGGCCGGGTATCACCCCTCCACTTT.